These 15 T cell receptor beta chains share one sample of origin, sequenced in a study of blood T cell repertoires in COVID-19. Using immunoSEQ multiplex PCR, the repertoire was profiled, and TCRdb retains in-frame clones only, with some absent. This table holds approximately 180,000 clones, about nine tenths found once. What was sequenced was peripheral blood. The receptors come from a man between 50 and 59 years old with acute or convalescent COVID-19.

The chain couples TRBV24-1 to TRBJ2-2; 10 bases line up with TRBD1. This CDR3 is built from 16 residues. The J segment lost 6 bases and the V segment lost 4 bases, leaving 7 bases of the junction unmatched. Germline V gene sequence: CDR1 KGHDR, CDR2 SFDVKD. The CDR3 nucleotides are TGTGCCACCAGTGACCCCGGGACAGGGGTAGCCGGGGAGCTGTTTTTT. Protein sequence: CATSDPGTGVAGELFF.

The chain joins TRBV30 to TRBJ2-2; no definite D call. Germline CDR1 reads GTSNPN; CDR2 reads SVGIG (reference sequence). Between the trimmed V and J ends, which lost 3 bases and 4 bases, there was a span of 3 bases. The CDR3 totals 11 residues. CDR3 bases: TGTGCCTGGAGCGGCACCGGGGAGCTGTTTTTT. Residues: CAWSGTGELFF. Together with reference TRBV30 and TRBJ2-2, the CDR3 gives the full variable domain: SQTIHQWPATLVQPVGSPLSLECTVEGTSNPNLYWYRQAAGRGLQLLFYSVGIGQISSEVPQNLSASRPQDRQFILSSKKLLLSDSGFYLCAWSGTGELFFGEGSRLTVL.

The CDR3 region is CASSPTSATYEQYV. For the CDR3, the DNA is TGTGCCAGCAGTCCGACATCCGCTACCTACGAGCAGTACGTC. The rearrangement uses TRBV28 and TRBJ2-7; D not certain. This CDR3 region has 14 residues. The germline gives CDR1 MDHEN, CDR2 SYDVKM. V gave up 5 bases and J gave up 2 bases, with 13 bases separating them.

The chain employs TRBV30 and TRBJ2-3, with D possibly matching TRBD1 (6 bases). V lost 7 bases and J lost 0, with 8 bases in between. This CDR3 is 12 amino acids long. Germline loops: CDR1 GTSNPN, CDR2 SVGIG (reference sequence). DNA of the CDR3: TGTGCCTACGACAGGAGCACAGATACGCAGTATTTT. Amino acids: CAYDRSTDTQYF. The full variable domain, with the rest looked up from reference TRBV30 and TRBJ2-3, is SQTIHQWPATLVQPVGSPLSLECTVEGTSNPNLYWYRQAAGRGLQLLFYSVGIGQISSEVPQNLSASRPQDRQFILSSKKLLLSDSGFYLCAYDRSTDTQYFGPGTRLTVL.

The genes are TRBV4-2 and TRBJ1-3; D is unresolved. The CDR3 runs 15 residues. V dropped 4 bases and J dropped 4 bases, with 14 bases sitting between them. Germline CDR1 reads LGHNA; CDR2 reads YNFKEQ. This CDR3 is CASSLNSSPGNTIYF. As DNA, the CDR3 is TGTGCCAGCAGCCTGAACAGCAGCCCCGGAAACACCATATATTTT.

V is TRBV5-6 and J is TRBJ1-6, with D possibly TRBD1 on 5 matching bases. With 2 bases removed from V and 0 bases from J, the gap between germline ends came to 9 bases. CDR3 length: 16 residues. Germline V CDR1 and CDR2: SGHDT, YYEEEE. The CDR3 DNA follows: TGTGCCAGCAGCTTTGGCAGGGACTCCTATAATTCACCCCTCCACTTT. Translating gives CASSFGRDSYNSPLHF.

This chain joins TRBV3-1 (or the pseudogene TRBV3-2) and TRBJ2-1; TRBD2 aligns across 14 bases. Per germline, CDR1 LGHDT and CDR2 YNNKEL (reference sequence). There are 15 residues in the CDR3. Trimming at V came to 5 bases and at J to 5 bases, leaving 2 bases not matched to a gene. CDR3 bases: TGTGCCAGCAGCGGGGGACTAGCGGGGGACAATGAGCAGTTCTTC. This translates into CASSGGLAGDNEQFF.

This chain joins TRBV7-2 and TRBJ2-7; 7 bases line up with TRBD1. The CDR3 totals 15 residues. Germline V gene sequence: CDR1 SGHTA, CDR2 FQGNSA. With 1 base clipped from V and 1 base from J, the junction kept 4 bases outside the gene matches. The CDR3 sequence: CASSLEGARSYEQYV. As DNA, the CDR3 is TGTGCCAGCAGCTTAGAGGGGGCAAGGTCCTACGAGCAGTACGTC.

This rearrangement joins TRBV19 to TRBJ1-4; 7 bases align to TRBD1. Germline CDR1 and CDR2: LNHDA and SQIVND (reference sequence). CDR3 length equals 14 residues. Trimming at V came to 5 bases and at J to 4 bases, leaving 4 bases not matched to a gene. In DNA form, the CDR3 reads TGTGCCAGTAGTCGGGACAGCGATAATGAAAAACTGTTTTTT. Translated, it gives CASSRDSDNEKLFF. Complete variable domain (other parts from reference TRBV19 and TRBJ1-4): DGGITQSPKYLFRKEGQNVTLSCEQNLNHDAMYWYRQDPGQGLRLIYYSQIVNDFQKGDIAEGYSVSREKKESFPLTVTSAQKNPTAFYLCASSRDSDNEKLFFGSGTQLSVL.

The CDR3 loop reads CASSEYRGNTDTQYF. CDR3 sequence (DNA): TGTGCCAGCAGTGAATACAGGGGAAACACAGATACGCAGTATTTT. The V gene is TRBV25-1, the J gene TRBJ2-3; the D gene is possibly TRBD1 (6 bases). V was shortened by 0 bases and J by 2 bases, with 9 bases between the two germline ends. There are 15 residues in the CDR3. CDR1 MGHDK and CDR2 SYGVNS come from the germline V gene.

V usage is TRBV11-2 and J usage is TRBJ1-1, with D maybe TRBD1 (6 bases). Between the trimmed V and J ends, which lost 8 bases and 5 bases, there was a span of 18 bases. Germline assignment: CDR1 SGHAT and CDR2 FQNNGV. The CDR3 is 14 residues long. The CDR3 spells CASRTVNERTEAFF. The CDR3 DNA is TGTGCCAGCCGGACAGTTAACGAGCGGACTGAAGCTTTCTTT.

The CDR3 loop is CATSKQNYNSPLHF. The CDR3 DNA is TGTGCCACCAGCAAACAGAACTATAATTCACCCCTCCACTTT. The gene calls are TRBV15 and TRBJ1-6, with D unresolved. CDR1 and CDR2 from the germline V gene are LNHNV and YYDKDF (reference sequence). V lost 4 bases and J 3 bases, leaving 7 bases between the germline ends. This CDR3 is built from 14 residues.

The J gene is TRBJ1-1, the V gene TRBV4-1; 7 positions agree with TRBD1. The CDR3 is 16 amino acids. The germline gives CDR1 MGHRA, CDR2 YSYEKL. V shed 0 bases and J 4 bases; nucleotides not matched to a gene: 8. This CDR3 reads CASSQDRDRVGTEAFF. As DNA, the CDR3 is TGCGCCAGCAGCCAAGATAGAGACAGGGTCGGCACTGAAGCTTTCTTT.

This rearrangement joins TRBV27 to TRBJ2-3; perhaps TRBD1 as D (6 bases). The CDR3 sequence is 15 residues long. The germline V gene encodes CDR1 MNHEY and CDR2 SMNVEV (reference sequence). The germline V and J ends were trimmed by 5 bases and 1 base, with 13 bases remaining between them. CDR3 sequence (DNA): TGTGCCAGCAGTCCAAGGGGGTACGGCACAGATACGCAGTATTTT. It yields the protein CASSPRGYGTDTQYF.

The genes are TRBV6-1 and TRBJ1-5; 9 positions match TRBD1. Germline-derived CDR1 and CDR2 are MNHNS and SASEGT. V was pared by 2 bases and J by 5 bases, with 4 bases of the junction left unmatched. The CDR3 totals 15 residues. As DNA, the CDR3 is TGTGCCAGCAGTGAAACTACAGGGGGCTATCAGCCCCAGCATTTT. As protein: CASSETTGGYQPQHF.